These 24 T cell receptor beta chains share one sample of origin, sequenced in a study of OX40 agonist ivuxolimab in advanced cancers. TCRdb keeps only in-frame clones here, not all; method: immunoSEQ multiplex PCR. The sample holds about 50,000 clones, approximately 86% seen once. The sample here was CD4+ or CD8+ T cells sorted from blood, taken in a trial of the OX40 agonist ivuxolimab. The receptors were gathered from an adult with an advanced solid tumor such as melanoma, head and neck, liver or kidney cancer.

The count of this clone is one. V usage is TRBV5-1 and J usage is TRBJ2-5; D perhaps matches TRBD2 (5 bases). Germline loops: CDR1 SGHRS, CDR2 YFSETQ. V was shortened by 4 bases and J by 3 bases, with 22 bases between the two germline ends. This CDR3 contains 17 residues. CDR3 DNA sequence: TGCGCCAGCAGCCAACCCGCCACGAGGGCCGTAGAAGAGACCCAGTACTTC. It yields the protein CASSQPATRAVEETQYF.

The CDR3 loop reads CASSFGHTNTGELFF. The CDR3 coding sequence is TGCGCCAGCAGCTTTGGACATACGAACACCGGGGAGCTGTTTTTT. The rearrangement joins TRBV5-1 to TRBJ2-2, with a tentative D call TRBD1 (5 bases). CDR1 and CDR2 (germline): SGHRS, YFSETQ. This CDR3 is 15 amino acids long. V dropped 2 bases and J dropped 0 bases, with 8 bases sitting between them.

A single count supports this clone. The V call is TRBV19, the J call TRBJ2-2, with 9 bases identical to TRBD1. The CDR3 is 15 residues long. CDR1 is LNHDA and CDR2 is SQIVND in the germline V gene (reference sequence). V trimming: 6 bases; J trimming: 6 bases; junction bases outside the gene matches: 8. CDR3 sequence (DNA): TGTGCCAGTAGCCCGACAGGGGGAATCGCCGGGGAGCTGTTTTTT. The encoded protein is CASSPTGGIAGELFF.

This clone was observed a few times. V usage is TRBV7-9 and J usage is TRBJ1-2; D perhaps matches TRBD1 (5 bases). CDR3 length: 17 residues. Per germline, CDR1 SEHNR and CDR2 FQNEAQ (reference sequence). V lost 0 bases and J 5 bases, leaving 19 bases between the germline ends. The CDR3 loop is CASSLASPRDRMYGYTF. CDR3 bases: TGTGCCAGCAGCTTAGCCTCTCCGAGGGACCGTATGTATGGCTACACCTTC.

The rearrangement joins TRBV6-6 to TRBJ2-5; maybe TRBD1 (5 bases). V was pared by 6 bases and J by 4 bases, with 15 bases between. In germline, CDR1 is MNHNY, CDR2 SVGAGI (reference sequence). The CDR3 sequence is 14 residues long. CDR3 residues: CASSLQGVGETQYF. The DNA for the CDR3 is TGTGCCAGCAGCCTCCAAGGGGTAGGAGAGACCCAGTACTTC.

This chain joins TRBV4-1 and TRBJ1-1; perhaps TRBD1 as D (5 bases). V dropped 1 base and J dropped 3 bases, with 12 bases sitting between them. CDR3 length equals 15 residues. Germline V gives CDR1 MGHRA, CDR2 YSYEKL. Here the CDR3 DNA reads TGCGCCAGCAGCCAAGGGGGGATGTCCTACACTGAAGCTTTCTTT. Its protein product is CASSQGGMSYTEAFF.

This clone was counted a few times. This chain connects TRBV7-9 to TRBJ1-5; D possibly corresponds to TRBD1 (5 bases). Germline V gene sequence: CDR1 SEHNR, CDR2 FQNEAQ (reference sequence). The CDR3 sequence is 15 residues long. V lost 4 bases to trimming and J lost 0 bases, with 10 bases between them. CDR3 loop: CASSSGHYSNQPQHF. CDR3 sequence (DNA): TGTGCCAGCAGCTCAGGACACTATAGCAATCAGCCCCAGCATTTT.

The gene calls are TRBV14 and TRBJ1-2, with D unresolved. Germline V CDR1 and CDR2: SGHDN, FVKESK. This CDR3 region has 15 residues. Trimming pared 1 base from V and 3 bases from J, leaving 12 bases between. Here the CDR3 reads CASSQATGVDYGYTF. The DNA of the CDR3 is TGTGCCAGCAGCCAAGCTACCGGAGTCGACTATGGCTACACCTTC.

The chain has TRBV5-1 and TRBJ2-3, with 10 bases aligning to TRBD1. Trimming at V came to 4 bases and at J to 0 bases, leaving 11 bases not matched to a gene. Germline V lookup: CDR1 SGHRS, CDR2 YFSETQ. This CDR3 is 18 amino acids long. This CDR3 is CASSMGQGTLLSTDTQYF. CDR3 sequence (DNA): TGCGCCAGCAGCATGGGACAGGGGACACTCCTAAGCACAGATACGCAGTATTTT. Combining the CDR3 with reference TRBV5-1 and TRBJ2-3 gives the whole variable domain KAGVTQTPRYLIKTRGQQVTLSCSPISGHRSVSWYQQTPGQGLQFLFEYFSETQRNKGNFPGRFSGRQFSNSRSEMNVSTLELGDSALYLCASSMGQGTLLSTDTQYFGPGTRLTVL.

This clone was counted a single time. This rearrangement joins TRBV11-1 to TRBJ1-1, with no clear D. V was trimmed by 1 base and J by 2 bases, leaving 8 bases between them. This CDR3 has 14 amino acids. Germline loops: CDR1 SGHAT, CDR2 FQDESV (reference sequence). CDR3 amino acids: CASSLGSFNTEAFF. The CDR3 DNA follows: TGTGCCAGCAGCTTAGGAAGTTTTAACACTGAAGCTTTCTTT.

This chain links TRBV19 with TRBJ2-7; the D gene is possibly TRBD1 (5 bases). The CDR3 runs to 14 residues. V shed 3 bases and J shed 3 bases, with 12 bases lying between them. Germline V gene sequence: CDR1 LNHDA, CDR2 SQIVND (reference sequence). The CDR3, as DNA: TGTGCCAGTAGTATTGCAACAGGATACTACGAGCAGTACTTC. Protein sequence: CASSIATGYYEQYF.

This rearrangement joins TRBV7-2 to TRBJ2-7; the match to TRBD1 covers 8 bases. V was clipped by 5 bases and J by 5 bases; unmatched bases: 8. CDR3 length equals 14 residues. CDR1 is SGHTA, CDR2 FQGNSA, per germline. CDR3 sequence reads: CASSPGDRPHEQYF. The DNA for the CDR3 is TGTGCCAGCAGCCCCGGGGACAGGCCCCACGAGCAGTACTTC. The variable domain in full, completed from reference TRBV7-2 and TRBJ2-7, reads GAGVSQSPSNKVTEKGKDVELRCDPISGHTALYWYRQSLGQGLEFLIYFQGNSAPDKSGLPSDRFSAERTGGSVSTLTIQRTQQEDSAVYLCASSPGDRPHEQYFGPGTRLTVT.

This rearrangement joins TRBV7-2 to TRBJ1-6; TRBD1 matches 8 bases. The V segment lost 5 bases and the J segment 10 bases; nucleotides outside the gene matches: 16. This CDR3 region has 17 residues. In germline, CDR1 is SGHTA, CDR2 FQGNSA. The CDR3 protein is CASSPRQGQRLGSPLHF. In DNA form, the CDR3 reads TGTGCCAGCAGCCCCCGACAGGGGCAAAGATTGGGGTCACCCCTCCACTTT.

The chain is built from TRBV9 and TRBJ2-3; 10 bases match TRBD1. With V trimmed by 7 bases and J by 2 bases, 4 bases remained unmatched. The germline CDR1 and CDR2 sequences are SGDLS and YYNGEE. The CDR3 is 14 amino acids. CDR3 coding DNA: TGTGCCAGCGGACAGGGGGACATCACAGATACGCAGTATTTT. Its protein product is CASGQGDITDTQYF. Full variable domain (missing parts from reference TRBV9 and TRBJ2-3): DSGVTQTPKHLITATGQRVTLRCSPRSGDLSVYWYQQSLDQGLQFLIQYYNGEERAKGNILERFSAQQFPDLHSELNLSSLELGDSALYFCASGQGDITDTQYFGPGTRLTVL.

The gene calls are TRBV5-1 and TRBJ2-5; 11 nucleotides match TRBD2. CDR1 is SGHRS, CDR2 YFSETQ, per germline. There are 15 residues in the CDR3. The ends lost 2 bases at V and 3 bases at J; junction bases unmatched: 3. Here the CDR3 reads CASSFLGLAEETQYF. CDR3 coding DNA: TGCGCCAGCAGCTTCCTGGGACTAGCGGAAGAGACCCAGTACTTC. Looking up the rest from reference TRBV5-1 and TRBJ2-5 gives the full variable domain: KAGVTQTPRYLIKTRGQQVTLSCSPISGHRSVSWYQQTPGQGLQFLFEYFSETQRNKGNFPGRFSGRQFSNSRSEMNVSTLELGDSALYLCASSFLGLAEETQYFGPGTRLLVL.

The chain combines TRBV6-5 with TRBJ2-7, with 10 bases that match TRBD1. This CDR3 has 15 residues. J lost 3 bases, V lost 6 bases, and 8 bases had no gene match. The V gene's germline CDR1 is MNHEY and CDR2 SVGAGI. The CDR3 spells CASRVDRGQNYEQYF. CDR3 sequence (DNA): TGTGCCAGCAGGGTCGACAGGGGGCAAAACTACGAGCAGTACTTC.

The rearrangement uses TRBV7-6 and TRBJ1-6; perhaps TRBD1 as D (6 bases). There are 15 residues in the CDR3. The V end lost 5 bases, the J end lost 7 bases, and 15 bases lay between the germline ends. CDR1 and CDR2 (germline): SGHVS, FNYEAQ. The CDR3 nucleotides are TGTGCCAGCAGCCGCGAGACAGGACTAAATTCACCCCTCCACTTT. This encodes CASSRETGLNSPLHF.

The chain has TRBV4-3 and TRBJ2-6; 9 bases line up with TRBD2. The CDR3 has 19 residues. V was pared by 0 bases and J by 0 bases, with 6 bases of the junction left unmatched. Germline lookup yields CDR1 LGHNA and CDR2 YSLEER. The CDR3 here is CASSQDQTSGYSGANVLTF. CDR3 DNA: TGCGCCAGCAGCCAAGATCAGACTAGCGGATACTCTGGGGCCAACGTCCTGACTTTC.

V gene TRBV9 combines with J gene TRBJ1-6; D is undetermined. CDR3 size: 13 residues. Trimming pared 4 bases from V and 12 bases from J, leaving 14 bases between. Germline-derived CDR1 and CDR2 are SGDLS and YYNGEE. The chain's CDR3 is CASSPGEGRPLHF. In DNA, the CDR3 is TGTGCCAGCAGCCCAGGCGAAGGGCGACCCCTCCACTTT.

The chain is built from TRBV7-2 and TRBJ2-7; tentatively, D is TRBD2 (5 bases). Germline CDR1 reads SGHTA; CDR2 reads FQGNSA. The CDR3 covers 14 residues. Deletions cut 1 base from V and 1 base from J, with 8 bases between. CDR3 sequence reads: CASSLDWTSYEQYF. The CDR3 region has the DNA TGTGCCAGCAGCTTAGATTGGACTTCCTACGAGCAGTACTTC.

V usage is TRBV4-3 and J usage is TRBJ2-3; a weak D match, TRBD2 (6 bases). Germline V gene data show CDR1 as LGHNA and CDR2 as YSLEER. The germline V and J ends were trimmed by 1 base and 6 bases, with 14 bases remaining between them. CDR3 length equals 15 residues. The CDR3 here is CASSQGGVAQDTQYF. CDR3 bases: TGCGCCAGCAGCCAAGGGGGGGTAGCCCAGGATACGCAGTATTTT.

This chain links TRBV5-1 with TRBJ2-7; possibly TRBD2 for D (5 bases). Germline CDR1 SGHRS, CDR2 YFSETQ. The CDR3 contains 14 residues. Trimming stripped 2 bases from V and 2 bases from J, with 11 bases between. The CDR3 loop reads CASSFRDSTYEQYF. CDR3 DNA sequence: TGCGCCAGCAGCTTTCGGGATTCCACCTACGAGCAGTACTTC. The full variable domain, with the rest looked up from reference TRBV5-1 and TRBJ2-7, is KAGVTQTPRYLIKTRGQQVTLSCSPISGHRSVSWYQQTPGQGLQFLFEYFSETQRNKGNFPGRFSGRQFSNSRSEMNVSTLELGDSALYLCASSFRDSTYEQYFGPGTRLTVT.

In this sample, this clone turned up once. The rearrangement joins TRBV6-5 to TRBJ2-6, with D possibly being TRBD1 (6 bases). V shed 7 bases and J shed 2 bases, with 12 bases lying between them. The CDR3 is made up of 15 amino acids. CDR1 and CDR2 (germline): MNHEY, SVGAGI. CDR3 in amino acids: CASTLQGTGANVLTF. The CDR3, as DNA: TGTGCCAGCACCCTACAGGGTACTGGGGCCAACGTCCTGACTTTC.

This chain joins TRBV2 and TRBJ2-7; unclear D gene. The CDR3 extends over 11 amino acids. Trimming took 6 bases from V and 1 from J, leaving 4 bases between them. The germline V gene has CDR1 SNHLY and CDR2 FYNNEI. The CDR3 sequence: CASRVSYEQYF. The CDR3 DNA is TGTGCCAGCAGGGTGTCCTACGAGCAGTACTTC. Variable domain in full (rest from reference TRBV2 and TRBJ2-7): EPEVTQTPSHQVTQMGQEVILRCVPISNHLYFYWYRQILGQKVEFLVSFYNNEISEKSEIFDDQFSVERPDGSNFTLKIRSTKLEDSAMYFCASRVSYEQYFGPGTRLTVT.